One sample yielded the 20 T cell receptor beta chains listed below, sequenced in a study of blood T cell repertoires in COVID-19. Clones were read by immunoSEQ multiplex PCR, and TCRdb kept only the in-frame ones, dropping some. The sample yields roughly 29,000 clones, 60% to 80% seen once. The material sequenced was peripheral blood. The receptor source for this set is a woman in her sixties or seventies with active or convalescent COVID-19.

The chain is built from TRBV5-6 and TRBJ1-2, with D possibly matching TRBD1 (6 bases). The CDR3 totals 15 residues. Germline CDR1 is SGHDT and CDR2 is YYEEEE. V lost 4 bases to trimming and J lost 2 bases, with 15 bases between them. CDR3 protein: CASSPPGGLNYGYTF. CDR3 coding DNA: TGTGCCAGCAGCCCCCCGGGGGGGCTGAACTATGGCTACACCTTC.

The CDR3 loop is CASSPQTGAGEQYF. CDR3 bases: TGTGCCAGCAGTCCTCAGACAGGGGCCGGCGAGCAGTACTTC. The chain uses TRBV5-6 and TRBJ2-7; 8 nucleotides align to TRBD1. The germline V gene has CDR1 SGHDT and CDR2 YYEEEE. The ends lost 5 bases at V and 6 bases at J; junction bases unmatched: 10. The CDR3 is made up of 14 amino acids.

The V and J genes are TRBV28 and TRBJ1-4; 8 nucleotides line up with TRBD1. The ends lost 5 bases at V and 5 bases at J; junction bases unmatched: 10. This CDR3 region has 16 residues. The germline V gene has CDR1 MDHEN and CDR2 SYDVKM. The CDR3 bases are TGTGCCAGCAGTCCGCCCGCCGGGACAGGAAATGAAAAACTGTTTTTT. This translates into CASSPPAGTGNEKLFF.

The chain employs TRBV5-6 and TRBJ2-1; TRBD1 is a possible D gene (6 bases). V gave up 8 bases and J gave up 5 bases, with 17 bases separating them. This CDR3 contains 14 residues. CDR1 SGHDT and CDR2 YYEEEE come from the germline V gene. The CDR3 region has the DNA TGTGCCAGTTCTGGCAGGGGAAGGAACAATGAGCAGTTCTTC. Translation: CASSGRGRNNEQFF.

Here the CDR3 DNA reads TGTGCCAGCTCACCAGGCCAGTCGACAGCAACTAATGAAAAACTGTTTTTT. Translation: CASSPGQSTATNEKLFF. The chain combines TRBV18 with TRBJ1-4; tentatively, D is TRBD1 (5 bases). The CDR3 runs 17 residues. V was trimmed by 2 bases and J by 0 bases, leaving 13 bases between them. Germline V gene lookup returns CDR1 KGHSH and CDR2 LQKENI.

The CDR3 is CATKPRRSQETQYF. The CDR3 bases are TGTGCCACCAAACCGAGACGGAGCCAAGAGACCCAGTACTTC. The gene calls are TRBV6-5 and TRBJ2-5; D is uncertain. Trimming removed 10 bases at V and 1 base at J, with 16 bases between. The CDR3 length is 14 residues. The germline gives CDR1 MNHEY, CDR2 SVGAGI.

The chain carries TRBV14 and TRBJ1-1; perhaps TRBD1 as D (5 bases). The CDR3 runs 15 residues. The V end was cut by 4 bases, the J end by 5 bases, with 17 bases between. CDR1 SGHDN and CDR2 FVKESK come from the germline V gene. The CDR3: CASSRTRGQWTEAFF. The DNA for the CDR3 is TGTGCCAGCAGCCGAACAAGGGGCCAGTGGACTGAAGCTTTCTTT.

CDR3 DNA: TGTGCCAGCAGCCAATCACTCCACAATGAGCAGTTCTTC. It yields the protein CASSQSLHNEQFF. V gene TRBV16 combines with J gene TRBJ2-1; no clear D gene. This CDR3 has 13 residues. The germline gives CDR1 KGHSY, CDR2 FQNENV. V was trimmed by 0 bases and J by 5 bases, leaving 5 bases between them.

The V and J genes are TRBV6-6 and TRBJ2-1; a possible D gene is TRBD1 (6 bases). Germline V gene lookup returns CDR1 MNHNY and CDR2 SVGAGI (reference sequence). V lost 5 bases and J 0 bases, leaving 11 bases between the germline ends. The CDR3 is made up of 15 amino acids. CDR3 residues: CASSIGQSSYNEQFF. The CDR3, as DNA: TGTGCCAGCAGTATAGGACAGAGCTCCTACAATGAGCAGTTCTTC.

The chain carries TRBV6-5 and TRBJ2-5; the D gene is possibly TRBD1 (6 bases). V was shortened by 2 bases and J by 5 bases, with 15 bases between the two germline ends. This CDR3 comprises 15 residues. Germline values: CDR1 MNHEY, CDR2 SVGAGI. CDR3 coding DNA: TGTGCCAGCAGTTACGGGGGCAACCGGCGGGAGACCCAGTACTTC. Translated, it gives CASSYGGNRRETQYF.

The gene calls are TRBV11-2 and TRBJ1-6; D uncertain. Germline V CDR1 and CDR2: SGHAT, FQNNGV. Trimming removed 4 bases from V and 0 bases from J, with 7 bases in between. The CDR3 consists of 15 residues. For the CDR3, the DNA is TGTGCCAGCAGCTCGGAGGGCTCCTATAATTCACCCCTCCACTTT. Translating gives CASSSEGSYNSPLHF.

DNA for the CDR3: TGTGCCAGCAGCCTAGCGGGGGGGCGGACAGATACGCAGTATTTT. Protein: CASSLAGGRTDTQYF. V and J are TRBV7-3 and TRBJ2-3; 12 bases align to TRBD2. The CDR3 length is 15 residues. From germline, CDR1 is SGHTA and CDR2 FQGTGA. V was clipped by 5 bases and J by 3 bases; unmatched bases: 3. Full variable domain (missing parts from reference TRBV7-3 and TRBJ2-3): GAGVSQTPSNKVTEKGKYVELRCDPISGHTALYWYRQSLGQGPEFLIYFQGTGAADDSGLPNDRFFAVRPEGSVSTLKIQRTERGDSAVYLCASSLAGGRTDTQYFGPGTRLTVL.

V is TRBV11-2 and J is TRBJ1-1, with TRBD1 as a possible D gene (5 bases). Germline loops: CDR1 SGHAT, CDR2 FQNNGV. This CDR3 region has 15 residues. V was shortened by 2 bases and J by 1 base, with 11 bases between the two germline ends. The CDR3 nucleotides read TGTGCCAGCAGCTTAATACGGACACAGAACACTGAAGCTTTCTTT. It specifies CASSLIRTQNTEAFF.

The DNA for the CDR3 is TGTGCCAGCAGGCTGGGACAAAATAATGAAAAACTGTTTTTT. It is translated as CASRLGQNNEKLFF. The genes are TRBV6-5 and TRBJ1-4; a weak D match, TRBD1 (6 bases). This CDR3 spans 14 amino acids. Germline-derived CDR1 and CDR2 are MNHEY and SVGAGI. V lost 6 bases to trimming and J lost 4 bases, with 12 bases between them.

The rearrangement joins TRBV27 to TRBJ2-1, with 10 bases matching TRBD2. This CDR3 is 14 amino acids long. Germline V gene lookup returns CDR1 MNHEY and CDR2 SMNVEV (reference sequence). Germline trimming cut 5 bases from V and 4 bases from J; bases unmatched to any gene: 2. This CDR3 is CASSKLAGYNEQFF. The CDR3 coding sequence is TGTGCCAGCAGTAAACTAGCGGGATACAATGAGCAGTTCTTC.

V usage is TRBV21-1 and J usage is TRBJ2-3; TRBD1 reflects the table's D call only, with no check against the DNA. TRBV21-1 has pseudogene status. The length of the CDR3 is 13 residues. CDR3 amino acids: CASSLQFTDTQYF. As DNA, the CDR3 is TGTGCCAGCAGCTTACAGTTCACAGATACGCAGTATTTT.

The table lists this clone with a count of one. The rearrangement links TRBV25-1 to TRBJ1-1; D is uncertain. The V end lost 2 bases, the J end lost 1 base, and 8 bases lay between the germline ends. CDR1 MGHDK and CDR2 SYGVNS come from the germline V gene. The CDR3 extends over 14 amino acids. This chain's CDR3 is CASSEPGTNTEAFF. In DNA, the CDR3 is TGTGCCAGCAGTGAACCGGGAACGAACACTGAAGCTTTCTTT.

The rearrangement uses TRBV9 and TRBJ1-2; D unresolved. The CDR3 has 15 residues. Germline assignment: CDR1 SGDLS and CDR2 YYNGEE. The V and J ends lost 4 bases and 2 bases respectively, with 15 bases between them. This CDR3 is CASSPGGWANYGYTF. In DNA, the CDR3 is TGTGCCAGCAGCCCGGGAGGTTGGGCCAACTATGGCTACACCTTC.

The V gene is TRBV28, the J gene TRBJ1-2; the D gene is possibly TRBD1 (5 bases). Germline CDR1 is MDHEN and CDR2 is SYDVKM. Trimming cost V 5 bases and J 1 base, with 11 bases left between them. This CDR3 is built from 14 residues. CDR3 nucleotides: TGTGCCAGCAGTGAGGGAGGGGATAACTATGGCTACACCTTC. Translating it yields CASSEGGDNYGYTF.

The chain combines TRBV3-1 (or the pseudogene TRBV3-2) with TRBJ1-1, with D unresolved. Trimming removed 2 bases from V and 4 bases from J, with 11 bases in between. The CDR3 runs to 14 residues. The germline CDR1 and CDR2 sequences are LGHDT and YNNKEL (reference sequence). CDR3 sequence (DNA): TGTGCCAGCAGCCAAAGGGAGTTGGGCACTGAAGCTTTCTTT. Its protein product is CASSQRELGTEAFF.